The 21 T cell receptor beta chains below were found in one sample sequenced in a study of T cell responses to AZD1222 COVID-19 vaccine. Sequenced by immunoSEQ multiplex PCR; TCRdb stores in-frame clones only, minus some. The sample consists of 150,000 to 200,000 clones, roughly 87% of them appearing once. Sequenced material: peripheral blood, taken on day 0 of AZD1222 vaccination. The receptors stem from an adult in good health.

This clone was observed a handful of times. The same CDR3 arises from other DNA sequences in this sample as well. This chain connects TRBV3-1 (or the pseudogene TRBV3-2) to TRBJ2-3, with 10 bases lining up with TRBD2. This CDR3 has 14 residues. The V segment lost 4 bases and the J segment 3 bases; nucleotides outside the gene matches: 1. CDR1 is LGHDT, CDR2 YNNKEL, per germline (reference sequence). CDR3 bases: TGTGCCAGCAGCCCAGCGGGAGGGACAGATACGCAGTATTTT. Its translation: CASSPAGGTDTQYF.

In DNA, the CDR3 is TGTGCCAGCAGTCTGAAAGTTTGGAGCTACACCTTC. Translating it yields CASSLKVWSYTF. The chain joins TRBV2 to TRBJ1-2; the D is unclear. Germline CDR1 and CDR2: SNHLY and FYNNEI. Deletions cut 5 bases from V and 9 bases from J, with 13 bases between. CDR3 length equals 12 residues.

V usage is TRBV19 and J usage is TRBJ2-7, with 8 bases identical to TRBD2. V lost 10 bases and J lost 4; bases outside the gene matches: 6. Per germline, CDR1 LNHDA and CDR2 SQIVND (reference sequence). The length of the CDR3 is 12 residues. The CDR3 DNA is TGTGCCACCTGTGCGGGGGGTTACGAGCAGTACTTC. Residues: CATCAGGYEQYF.

The chain combines TRBV19 with TRBJ2-5, with 8 bases aligning to TRBD2. There are 13 residues in the CDR3. The ends lost 7 bases at V and 4 bases at J; junction bases unmatched: 5. The V gene's germline CDR1 is LNHDA and CDR2 SQIVND (reference sequence). The CDR3, as DNA: TGTGCCAGTACCGTCGCGGGGGGAGAGACCCAGTACTTC. This sequence encodes CASTVAGGETQYF.

V and J are TRBV7-2 and TRBJ1-2; D may be TRBD1 (5 bases). Germline V gene lookup returns CDR1 SGHTA and CDR2 FQGNSA. The CDR3 is made up of 12 amino acids. V dropped 5 bases and J dropped 6 bases, with 10 bases sitting between them. In DNA form, the CDR3 reads TGTGCCAGCAGCCCGACGGGGGATGGCTACACCTTC. It specifies CASSPTGDGYTF.

Written as DNA, the CDR3 is TGCGCCAGCAGCTTGGCGGGGGGAGGATATGGCTACACCTTC. Protein: CASSLAGGGYGYTF. The genes are TRBV5-1 and TRBJ1-2; TRBD1 might be the D (5 bases). Between the trimmed V and J ends, which lost 0 bases and 5 bases, there was a span of 11 bases. Germline lookup yields CDR1 SGHRS and CDR2 YFSETQ. There are 14 residues in the CDR3.

V and J are TRBV4-1 and TRBJ1-1; D gene ambiguous. Trimming pared 4 bases from V and 2 bases from J, leaving 17 bases between. The CDR3 totals 16 residues. The germline gives CDR1 MGHRA, CDR2 YSYEKL. In nucleotides, the CDR3 is TGCGCCAGCAGCCGGACGGAACGGGGATCAAACACTGAAGCTTTCTTT. Amino acid sequence: CASSRTERGSNTEAFF.

This chain uses TRBV6-2 or TRBV6-3 with TRBJ1-5, with 10 bases lining up with TRBD1. The junction had 5 bases not matched to a gene; V was cut back by 5 bases and J by 7 bases. This CDR3 is built from 14 residues. Germline V CDR1 and CDR2: MNHEY, SVGEGT. The CDR3 DNA follows: TGTGCCAGCAGTACGGGACAGGGGATACAGCCCCAGCATTTT. This codes for CASSTGQGIQPQHF.

The V and J genes are TRBV5-5 and TRBJ1-5; possible D gene TRBD1, 6 bases. The germline CDR1 and CDR2 sequences are SGHKS and YYEKEE (reference sequence). V was trimmed by 3 bases and J by 3 bases, leaving 22 bases between them. This CDR3 spans 18 amino acids. The CDR3 nucleotides are TGTGCCAGCAGCTGGGGGTACTCGACAGGTTGGGTCAATCAGCCCCAGCATTTT. This codes for CASSWGYSTGWVNQPQHF.

The chain employs TRBV6-5 and TRBJ1-5; D is unresolved. The CDR3 runs 13 residues. Per germline, CDR1 MNHEY and CDR2 SVGAGI. Trimming took 7 bases from V and 7 from J, leaving 14 bases between them. The CDR3 sequence is CASMGIREQPQHF. For the CDR3, the DNA is TGTGCCAGCATGGGGATCCGGGAGCAGCCCCAGCATTTT.

This clone turned up a few times. J is TRBJ2-1 and V is TRBV3-1 (or the pseudogene TRBV3-2); the D is unclear. The germline V and J ends were trimmed by 1 base and 7 bases, with 14 bases remaining between them. The CDR3 loop spans 15 amino acids. Germline V CDR1 and CDR2: LGHDT, YNNKEL (reference sequence). The CDR3: CASSQGALVGNEQFF. In DNA form, the CDR3 reads TGTGCCAGCAGCCAAGGGGCTCTCGTCGGGAATGAGCAGTTCTTC.

As DNA, the CDR3 is TGTGCCAGTAGTATTGTAAGCGATAATTCACCCCTCCACTTT. This gives the protein CASSIVSDNSPLHF. The chain employs TRBV19 and TRBJ1-6; no clear D. This CDR3 has 14 amino acids. Germline loops: CDR1 LNHDA, CDR2 SQIVND (reference sequence). V lost 3 bases and J 5 bases, leaving 8 bases between the germline ends. Complete variable domain (other parts from reference TRBV19 and TRBJ1-6): DGGITQSPKYLFRKEGQNVTLSCEQNLNHDAMYWYRQDPGQGLRLIYYSQIVNDFQKGDIAEGYSVSREKKESFPLTVTSAQKNPTAFYLCASSIVSDNSPLHFGNGTRLTVT.

The rearrangement joins TRBV9 to TRBJ1-1; the D gene is possibly TRBD1 (6 bases). CDR3 length equals 14 residues. Germline values: CDR1 SGDLS, CDR2 YYNGEE. Trimming took off 4 bases at V and 6 bases at J, with 16 bases between the two ends. For the CDR3, the DNA is TGTGCCAGCAGCTTATTGGACAGTAACCCTGAAGCTTTCTTT. Its protein is CASSLLDSNPEAFF.

The rearrangement joins TRBV6-1 to TRBJ2-3; 8 bases align to TRBD2. There are 16 residues in the CDR3. The V and J ends lost 4 bases and 5 bases, in that order; junction bases with no gene match: 11. CDR1 and CDR2 from the germline V gene are MNHNS and SASEGT. The CDR3 coding sequence is TGTGCCAGCAGTGGGGCCGAGCGGGAGCTCAAAGATACGCAGTATTTT. Its translation: CASSGAERELKDTQYF.

The chain recombines TRBV29-1 with TRBJ2-6; D is undetermined. Germline V gives CDR1 SQVTM, CDR2 ANQGSEA. V lost 1 base and J 0 bases, leaving 10 bases between the germline ends. This CDR3 contains 16 residues. The CDR3 DNA is TGCAGCGTTGAAGCCCACAAGAGCTCTGGGGCCAACGTCCTGACTTTC. It translates to CSVEAHKSSGANVLTF.

The chain links TRBV19 to TRBJ1-2; 8 nucleotides match TRBD1. The CDR3 sequence is 18 residues long. The germline gives CDR1 LNHDA, CDR2 SQIVND (reference sequence). Losses at the gene ends were 6 bases for V and 5 bases for J; bases not matched to a gene: 20. CDR3 amino acids: CASSVLGARGPRGYGYTF. The CDR3 bases are TGTGCCAGTAGCGTATTGGGCGCCAGGGGGCCCCGAGGGTATGGCTACACCTTC.

This sequence joins TRBV5-4 and TRBJ2-1; TRBD2 matches 13 bases. The trim removed 4 bases at V and 9 bases at J, leaving 7 bases unmatched. Germline-derived CDR1 and CDR2 are SGHNT and YYREEE (reference sequence). The CDR3 has 15 residues. As DNA, the CDR3 is TGTGCCAGCAGCAAGCGGACTAGCGGGAGCGGTGAGCAGTTCTTC. This translates into CASSKRTSGSGEQFF.

The chain joins TRBV18 to TRBJ2-7; D unclear. This CDR3 is 13 amino acids long. V shed 2 bases and J shed 2 bases, with 7 bases lying between them. Germline V gene sequence: CDR1 KGHSH, CDR2 LQKENI. CDR3 sequence (DNA): TGTGCCAGCTCACCAGTAGTCCCCTACGAGCAGTACTTC. The encoded protein is CASSPVVPYEQYF.

The V call is TRBV5-8, the J call TRBJ1-5, with D perhaps matching TRBD1 (6 bases). V dropped 4 bases and J dropped 6 bases, with 8 bases sitting between them. CDR1 is SGHTS, CDR2 YDEGEE, per germline. The CDR3 loop spans 12 amino acids. This CDR3 is CASSPRGQPQHF. As DNA, the CDR3 is TGTGCCAGCAGCCCCAGGGGTCAGCCCCAGCATTTT. Based on the CDR3 plus reference TRBV5-8 and TRBJ1-5, the full variable domain is EAGVTQSPTHLIKTRGQQATLRCSPISGHTSVYWYQQALGLGLQFLLWYDEGEERNRGNFPPRFSGRQFPNYSSELNVNALELEDSALYLCASSPRGQPQHFGDGTRLSIL.

This sequence joins TRBV6-1 and TRBJ1-1, with TRBD1 matching over 12 bases. The CDR3 loop spans 16 amino acids. The trim removed 3 bases at V and 8 bases at J, leaving 10 bases unmatched. Germline loops: CDR1 MNHNS, CDR2 SASEGT. CDR3 DNA sequence: TGTGCCAGCAGTGATCCCGGGGGACAGGGGGCCGGGGAAGCTTTCTTT. Its translation is CASSDPGGQGAGEAFF.

The rearrangement joins TRBV30 to TRBJ1-2; 9 nucleotides align to TRBD1. The CDR3 loop spans 13 amino acids. Germline trimming cut 4 bases from V and 7 bases from J; bases unmatched to any gene: 7. Germline V CDR1 and CDR2: GTSNPN, SVGIG (reference sequence). CDR3 sequence (DNA): TGTGCCTGGAACCCAACAGGGGGCTCTGGCTACACCTTC. As protein: CAWNPTGGSGYTF. Drawing the rest from reference TRBV30 and TRBJ1-2, the complete variable domain is SQTIHQWPATLVQPVGSPLSLECTVEGTSNPNLYWYRQAAGRGLQLLFYSVGIGQISSEVPQNLSASRPQDRQFILSSKKLLLSDSGFYLCAWNPTGGSGYTFGSGTRLTVV.